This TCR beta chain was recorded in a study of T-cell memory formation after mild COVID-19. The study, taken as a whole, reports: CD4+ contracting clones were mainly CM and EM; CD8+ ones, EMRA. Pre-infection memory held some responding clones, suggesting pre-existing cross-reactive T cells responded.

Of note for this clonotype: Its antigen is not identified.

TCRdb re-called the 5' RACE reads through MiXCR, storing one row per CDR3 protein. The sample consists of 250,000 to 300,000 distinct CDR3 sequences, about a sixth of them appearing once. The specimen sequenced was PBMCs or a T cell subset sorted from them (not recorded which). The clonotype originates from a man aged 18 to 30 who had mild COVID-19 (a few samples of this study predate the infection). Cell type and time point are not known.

Here the CDR3 reads CASSLQTGAETQYF. In DNA, the CDR3 is TGTGCCAGCAGCCTACAGACAGGGGCCGAGACCCAGTACTTC. The gene calls are TRBV7-2 and TRBJ2-5; 8 bases are a match to TRBD1. CDR1 is SGHTA and CDR2 is FQGNSA in the germline V gene. V was pared by 5 bases and J by 5 bases, with 7 bases of the junction left unmatched. CDR3 length: 14 residues.